The source of this TCR beta chain is a study of T cells in Graves' hyperthyroidism and ophthalmopathy. Study observations and caveats: A model using 13 V-J features told ophthalmopathy apart from stable hyperthyroidism.

V shed 2 bases and J shed 2 bases, with 21 bases lying between them. Per germline, CDR1 SGHVS and CDR2 FQNEAQ. The CDR3 spans 18 residues. Clinical Activity Scores of at least 3, NOSPECS grades of at least 4 and durations under 3 months characterized ophthalmopathy patients. PBMCs were sourced from approximately 10 ml fresh peripheral blood. This clonotype was detected only a few times. The antigen is not known. What was amplified from RNA transcripts were TCR beta CDR3 regions. The study used the HTBI primer set for a first-round RT-PCR of the TCR CDR3. TCRdb called the multiplex PCR reads again in MiXCR, with one record for every CDR3 protein. The sample has 500,000 to 650,000 distinct CDR3 sequences, more than 14% seen once.

V is TRBV7-8 and J is TRBJ1-2, with D possibly being TRBD1 (6 bases). This sequence originates from a woman in her forties or fifties with Graves' ophthalmopathy. Sequencing was performed on blood. CDR3 coding DNA: TGTGCCAGCAGCTTATCTGTGGTCGGGGGCAGGGTCAACTATGGCTACACCTTC. Translation gives CASSLSVVGGRVNYGYTF.